The clone carrying this TCR beta chain was detected only a few times. Antigen specificity is unknown. Other DNA sequences from this sample encode an identical CDR3 as well. This specimen comes from a study of beta chain features in type 1 diabetes. Looking at the study overall: Age and gender were similar between patients and healthy donors, as were cell yields. The samples had about 110,000,000 sorted cells examined in all.

The study's findings and limits: Compared with healthy donors, patients appeared to share more similar naive, central memory and regulatory TCRB repertoires. Cells expressing TCR highly could be over-represented by cDNA sequencing.

The CDR3 consists of 13 residues. The germline gives CDR1 KGHSH, CDR2 LQKENI. The germline V and J ends were trimmed by 3 bases and 3 bases, with 8 bases remaining between them. Since all of the isolated RNA was reverse transcribed, expressed TCRB transcripts were what got sequenced. Here immunoSEQ multiplex PCR was the method, and the copy in TCRdb shows in-frame clones only, minus some. The repertoire holds 860,000 or so clones, 15% to 20% seen once, with about 0.02% in the top ten. This chain uses TRBV18 with TRBJ1-2; D remains unclear. The sequencing input was naive CD4+ T cells from blood. The TCR originated in a woman aged 18-35 years in good health. The CDR3 DNA sequence: TGTGCCAGCTCACCGGACGGGTACTATGGCTACACCTTC. It encodes CASSPDGYYGYTF.